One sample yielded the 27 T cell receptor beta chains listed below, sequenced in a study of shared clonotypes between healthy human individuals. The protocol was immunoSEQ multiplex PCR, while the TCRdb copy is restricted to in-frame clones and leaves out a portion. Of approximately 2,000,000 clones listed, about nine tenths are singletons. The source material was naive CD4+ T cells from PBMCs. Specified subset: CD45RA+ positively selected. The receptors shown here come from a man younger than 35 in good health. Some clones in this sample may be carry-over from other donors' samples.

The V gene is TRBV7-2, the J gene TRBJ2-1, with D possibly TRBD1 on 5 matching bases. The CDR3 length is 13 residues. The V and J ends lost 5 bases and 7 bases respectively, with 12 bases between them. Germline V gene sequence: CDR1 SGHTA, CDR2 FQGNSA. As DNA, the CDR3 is TGTGCCAGCAGCCAGGGCCCAAGGAATGAGCAGTTCTTC. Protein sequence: CASSQGPRNEQFF.

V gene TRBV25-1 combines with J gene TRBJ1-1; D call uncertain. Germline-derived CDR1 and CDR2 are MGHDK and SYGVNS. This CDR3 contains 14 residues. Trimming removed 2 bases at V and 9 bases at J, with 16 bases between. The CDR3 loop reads CASSEKFSAAKAFF. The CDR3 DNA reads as TGTGCCAGCAGTGAAAAGTTTAGCGCAGCAAAAGCTTTCTTT.

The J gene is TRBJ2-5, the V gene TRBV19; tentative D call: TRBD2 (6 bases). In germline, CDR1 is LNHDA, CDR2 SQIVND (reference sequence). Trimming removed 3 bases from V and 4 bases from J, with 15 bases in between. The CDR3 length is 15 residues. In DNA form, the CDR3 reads TGTGCCAGTAGTATGACGGGAGAGAGGGGAGAGACCCAGTACTTC. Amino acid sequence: CASSMTGERGETQYF.

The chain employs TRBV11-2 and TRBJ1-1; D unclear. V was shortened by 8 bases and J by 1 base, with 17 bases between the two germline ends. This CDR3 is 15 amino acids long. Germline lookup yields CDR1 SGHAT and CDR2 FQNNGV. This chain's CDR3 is CASQPPGYKNTEAFF. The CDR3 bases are TGTGCCAGCCAACCCCCTGGTTACAAGAACACTGAAGCTTTCTTT.

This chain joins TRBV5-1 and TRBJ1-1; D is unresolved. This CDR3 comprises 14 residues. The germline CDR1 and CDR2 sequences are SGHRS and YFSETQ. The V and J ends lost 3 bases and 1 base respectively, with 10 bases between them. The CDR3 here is CASSSQAGNTEAFF. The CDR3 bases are TGCGCCAGCAGCTCCCAGGCGGGGAACACTGAAGCTTTCTTT.

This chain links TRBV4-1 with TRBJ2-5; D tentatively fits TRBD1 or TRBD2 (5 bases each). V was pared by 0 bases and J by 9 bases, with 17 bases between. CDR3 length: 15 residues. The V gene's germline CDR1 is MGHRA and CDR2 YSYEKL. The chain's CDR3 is CASSQEGPGSLSQYF. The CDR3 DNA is TGCGCCAGCAGCCAAGAGGGGCCAGGGAGTTTGTCCCAGTACTTC.

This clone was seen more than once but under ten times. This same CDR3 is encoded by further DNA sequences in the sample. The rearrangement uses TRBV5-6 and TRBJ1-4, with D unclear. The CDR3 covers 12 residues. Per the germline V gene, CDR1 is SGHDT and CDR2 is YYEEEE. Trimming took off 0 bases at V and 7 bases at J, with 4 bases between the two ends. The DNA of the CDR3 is TGTGCCAGCAGCTTGGGGGGTGAAAAACTGTTTTTT. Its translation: CASSLGGEKLFF.

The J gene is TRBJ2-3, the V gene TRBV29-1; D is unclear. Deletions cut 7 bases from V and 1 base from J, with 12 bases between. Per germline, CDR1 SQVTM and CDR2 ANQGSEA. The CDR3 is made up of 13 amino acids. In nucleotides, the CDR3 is TGCAGCGCGAGGAAAGGCGGCACAGATACGCAGTATTTT. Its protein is CSARKGGTDTQYF.

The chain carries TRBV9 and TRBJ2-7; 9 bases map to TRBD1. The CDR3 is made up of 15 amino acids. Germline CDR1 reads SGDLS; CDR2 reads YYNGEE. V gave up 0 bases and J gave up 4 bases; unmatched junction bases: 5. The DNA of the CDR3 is TGTGCCAGCAGCGTAGGCGGGGGACAGGGTTACGAGCAGTACTTC. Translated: CASSVGGGQGYEQYF.

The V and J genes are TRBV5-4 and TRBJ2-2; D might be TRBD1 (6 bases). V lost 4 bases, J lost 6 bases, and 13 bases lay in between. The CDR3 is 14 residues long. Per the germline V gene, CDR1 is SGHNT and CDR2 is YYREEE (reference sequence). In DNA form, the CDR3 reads TGTGCCAGCAGCCCCGATCAGGGGCCCGGGGAGCTGTTTTTT. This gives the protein CASSPDQGPGELFF.

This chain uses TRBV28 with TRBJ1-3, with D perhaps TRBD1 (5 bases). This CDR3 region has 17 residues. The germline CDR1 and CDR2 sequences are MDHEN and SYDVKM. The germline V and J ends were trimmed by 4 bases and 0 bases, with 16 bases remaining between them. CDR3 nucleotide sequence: TGTGCCAGCAGTTGGGGCGGAAGGATCCTCTCTGGAAACACCATATATTTT. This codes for CASSWGGRILSGNTIYF.

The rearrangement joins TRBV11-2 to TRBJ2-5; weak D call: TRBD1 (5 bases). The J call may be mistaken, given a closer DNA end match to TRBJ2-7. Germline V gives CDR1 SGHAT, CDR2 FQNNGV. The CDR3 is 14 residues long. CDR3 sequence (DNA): TGTGCCAGCAGCAGACGACAGTTTTCCCACGAGCAGTACTTC. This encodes CASSRRQFSHEQYF.

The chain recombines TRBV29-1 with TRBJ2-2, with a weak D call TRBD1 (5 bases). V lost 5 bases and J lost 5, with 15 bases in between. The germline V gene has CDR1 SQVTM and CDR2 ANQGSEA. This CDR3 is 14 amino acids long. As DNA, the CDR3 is TGCAGCGTTCGTTTGGGGCAGTGGACCGGGGAGCTGTTTTTT. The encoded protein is CSVRLGQWTGELFF.

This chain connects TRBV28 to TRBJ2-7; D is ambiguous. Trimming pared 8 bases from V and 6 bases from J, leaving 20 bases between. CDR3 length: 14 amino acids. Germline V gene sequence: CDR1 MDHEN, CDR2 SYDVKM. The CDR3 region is CASGLRTPFGEQYF. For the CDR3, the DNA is TGTGCCAGCGGCTTGCGGACCCCGTTTGGCGAGCAGTACTTC.

The CDR3 here is CASSQPTGAYGYTF. As DNA, the CDR3 is TGTGCCAGCAGCCAACCGACTGGGGCTTATGGCTACACCTTC. The V gene is TRBV4-2, the J gene TRBJ1-2, with D possibly matching TRBD1 (5 bases). Germline V gene lookup returns CDR1 LGHNA and CDR2 YNFKEQ. Trimming pared 2 bases from V and 5 bases from J, leaving 12 bases between. The CDR3 loop spans 14 amino acids.

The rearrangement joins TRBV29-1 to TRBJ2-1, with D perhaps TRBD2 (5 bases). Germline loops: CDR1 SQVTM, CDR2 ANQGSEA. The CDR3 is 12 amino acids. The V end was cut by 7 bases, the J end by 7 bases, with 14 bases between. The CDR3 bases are TGCAGCGGGCGGCGGGCTACTAATGAGCAGTTCTTC. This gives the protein CSGRRATNEQFF.

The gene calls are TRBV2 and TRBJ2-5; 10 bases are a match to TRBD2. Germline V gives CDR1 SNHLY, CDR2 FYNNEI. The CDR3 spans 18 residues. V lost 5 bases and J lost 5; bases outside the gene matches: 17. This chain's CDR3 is CASSKGLAGDFRWETQYF. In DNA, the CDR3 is TGTGCCAGCAGTAAGGGGCTAGCGGGAGATTTTAGGTGGGAGACCCAGTACTTC. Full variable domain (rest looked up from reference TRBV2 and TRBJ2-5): EPEVTQTPSHQVTQMGQEVILRCVPISNHLYFYWYRQILGQKVEFLVSFYNNEISEKSEIFDDQFSVERPDGSNFTLKIRSTKLEDSAMYFCASSKGLAGDFRWETQYFGPGTRLLVL.

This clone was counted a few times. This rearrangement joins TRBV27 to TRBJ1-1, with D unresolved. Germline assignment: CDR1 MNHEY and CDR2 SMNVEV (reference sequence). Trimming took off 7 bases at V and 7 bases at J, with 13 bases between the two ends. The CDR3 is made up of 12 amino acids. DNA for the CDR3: TGTGCCAGCATCACCACTTTCAGTGAAGCTTTCTTT. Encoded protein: CASITTFSEAFF.

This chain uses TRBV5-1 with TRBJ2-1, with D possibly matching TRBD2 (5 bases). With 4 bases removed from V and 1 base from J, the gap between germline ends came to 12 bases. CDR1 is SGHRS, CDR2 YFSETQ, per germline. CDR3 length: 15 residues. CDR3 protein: CASSPTSTSYNEQFF. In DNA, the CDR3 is TGCGCCAGCAGCCCCACTAGTACTTCCTACAATGAGCAGTTCTTC.

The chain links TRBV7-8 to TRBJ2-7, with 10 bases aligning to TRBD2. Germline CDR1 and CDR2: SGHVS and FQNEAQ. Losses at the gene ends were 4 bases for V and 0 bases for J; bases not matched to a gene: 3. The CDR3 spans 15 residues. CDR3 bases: TGTGCCAGCAGCTGGTCTAGCGGGAGCTCCTACGAGCAGTACTTC. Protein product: CASSWSSGSSYEQYF.

CDR3 in amino acids: CASSYRELSYEQYF. The CDR3 DNA is TGTGCCAGCAGTTACAGGGAACTCTCCTACGAGCAGTACTTC. The chain is built from TRBV28 and TRBJ2-7; tentative D call: TRBD1 (6 bases). The CDR3 has 14 residues. V lost 4 bases to trimming and J lost 0 bases, with 10 bases between them. CDR1 and CDR2 (germline): MDHEN, SYDVKM.

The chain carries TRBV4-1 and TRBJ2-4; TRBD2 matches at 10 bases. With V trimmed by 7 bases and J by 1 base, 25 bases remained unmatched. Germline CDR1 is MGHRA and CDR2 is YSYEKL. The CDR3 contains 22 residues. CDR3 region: CASTRNLGGLAGDLSAKNIQYF. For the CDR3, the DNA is TGCGCCAGCACCCGTAATCTTGGTGGGCTAGCGGGAGACCTCTCCGCCAAAAACATTCAGTACTTC.

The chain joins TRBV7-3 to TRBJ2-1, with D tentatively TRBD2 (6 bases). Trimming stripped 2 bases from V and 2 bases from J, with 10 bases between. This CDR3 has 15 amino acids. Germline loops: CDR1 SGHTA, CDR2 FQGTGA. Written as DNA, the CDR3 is TGTGCCAGCAGCTTAGAGCGGGTCGCCTACAATGAGCAGTTCTTC. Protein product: CASSLERVAYNEQFF.

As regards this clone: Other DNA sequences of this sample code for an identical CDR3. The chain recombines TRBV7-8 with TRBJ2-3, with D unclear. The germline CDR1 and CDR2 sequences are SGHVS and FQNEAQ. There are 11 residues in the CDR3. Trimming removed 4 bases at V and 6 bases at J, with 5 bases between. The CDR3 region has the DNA TGTGCCAGCAGCTCACCTGATACGCAGTATTTT. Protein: CASSSPDTQYF.

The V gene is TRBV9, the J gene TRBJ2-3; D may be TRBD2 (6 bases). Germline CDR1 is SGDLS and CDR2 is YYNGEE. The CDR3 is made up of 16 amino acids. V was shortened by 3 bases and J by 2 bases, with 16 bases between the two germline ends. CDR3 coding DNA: TGTGCCAGCAGCGAGTCCGGGACTGGCATCACAGATACGCAGTATTTT. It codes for CASSESGTGITDTQYF.

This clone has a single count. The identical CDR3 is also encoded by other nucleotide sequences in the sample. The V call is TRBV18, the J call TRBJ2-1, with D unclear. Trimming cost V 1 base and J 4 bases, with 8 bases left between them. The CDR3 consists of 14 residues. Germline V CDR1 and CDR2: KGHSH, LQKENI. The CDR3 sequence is CASSPRPGYNEQFF. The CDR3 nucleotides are TGTGCCAGCTCACCACGGCCTGGATACAATGAGCAGTTCTTC.

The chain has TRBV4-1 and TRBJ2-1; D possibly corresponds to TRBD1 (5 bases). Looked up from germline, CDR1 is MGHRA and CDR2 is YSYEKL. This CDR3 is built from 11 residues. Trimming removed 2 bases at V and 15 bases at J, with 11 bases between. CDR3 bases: TGCGCCAGCAGCCAACTGGGGCCACCGTTCTTC. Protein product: CASSQLGPPFF.